Only a few counts were recorded for the clone carrying this T cell receptor (beta chain). Its antigen is as yet unknown. This CDR3 has 15 residues. Trimming removed 3 bases at V and 0 bases at J, with 12 bases between. Germline V gene sequence: CDR1 SGHTA, CDR2 FQGNSA. This entry comes from a study of beta chain features in type 1 diabetes. Study results and caveats: Type 1 diabetes patients had moderately but significantly shorter TCRB CDR3s in all four CD4+ subsets. More deletions and fewer insertions at VDJ junctions were found in patients with type 1 diabetes.

Expressed TCRB transcripts were sequenced because the entire RNA isolate underwent reverse transcription. Sequencing was performed with immunoSEQ multiplex PCR; in TCRdb, only in-frame clones are kept and a portion is missing. The data hold hundreds of thousands of clones, with 14% observed a single time. The sample taken for sequencing was central memory CD4+ T cells from blood. The clonotype originates from a young man in good health. This chain uses TRBV7-2 with TRBJ2-7, with D tentatively TRBD2 (5 bases). This CDR3 is CASSFGLTSSYEQYV. CDR3 bases: TGTGCCAGCAGCTTTGGACTCACGAGCTCCTACGAGCAGTACGTC.